This TCR beta chain originates from a study of cytotoxic CD8 clonotypes in ibrutinib-treated CLL. Study in general: The sample average was approximately 280,000 productive templates and 94,082 productive rearrangements. The study, taken as a whole, reports: Under therapy, public clonotypes either contracted or stayed stable, and they were uncommon. Clonality measured at baseline exceeded age-matched healthy donors, tracking circulating CD8+ T-cell counts.

V gave up 0 bases and J gave up 3 bases, with 18 bases separating them. The CDR3 sequence is 17 residues long. The germline gives CDR1 MGHRA, CDR2 YSYEKL. As for this clone: What it recognizes is unknown.

The repertoire was sequenced with immunoSEQ multiplex PCR; TCRdb's copy has only in-frame clones and lacks some. The sample holds 300,000 to 400,000 clones, 67% seen once. The sample consisted of PBMCs, taken after 36 months of ibrutinib treatment. The rearrangement uses TRBV4-1 and TRBJ2-7; D remains ambiguous. This clonotype was obtained from a human donor with chronic lymphocytic leukemia. The CDR3 region has the DNA TGCGCCAGCAGCCAAGATCCGGCGGTCGTCGGCCTCTACGAGCAGTACTTC. It is translated as CASSQDPAVVGLYEQYF.